The 14 T cell receptor beta chains in this list originate from one sample, sequenced in a study of T-cell reconstitution after alpha-beta-depleted transplantation in children. As it was prepared, the TCRbeta library received unique molecular identifiers. TCRdb independently ran MiXCR on the PCR reads; one entry per CDR3 protein. The sample consists of fewer than 550,000 distinct CDR3 sequences, 9.5% to 12% of them appearing once. The source was PBMCs, mostly from graft donor cells, collected 180 days after TCRalphabeta/CD19-depleted stem cell transplant. The receptors derive from a female patient between 2 and 15 years old who had a stem cell transplant for aplastic anemia, so the T cells may come from the graft donor.

The chain has TRBV5-1 and TRBJ2-3, with TRBD2 matching over 7 bases. This CDR3 is built from 17 residues. CDR1 is SGHRS, CDR2 YFSETQ, per germline. V lost 0 bases, J lost 1 base, and 8 bases stayed unmatched. CDR3 region: CASSLEGFRGGTDTQYF. DNA for the CDR3: TGCGCCAGCAGCTTGGAAGGTTTTCGGGGGGGCACAGATACGCAGTATTTT.

The V and J genes are TRBV6-6 and TRBJ2-2; no clear D gene. Germline assignment: CDR1 MNHNY and CDR2 SVGAGI (reference sequence). The CDR3 runs 11 residues. Trimming pared 4 bases from V and 13 bases from J, leaving 10 bases between. Here the CDR3 reads CASSSKWWLFF. The CDR3 region has the DNA TGTGCCAGCAGTTCCAAGTGGTGGCTGTTTTTT.

This chain links TRBV11-2 with TRBJ2-2; no clear D. Germline CDR1 is SGHAT and CDR2 is FQNNGV. V shed 1 base and J shed 1 base, with 22 bases lying between them. The CDR3 has 20 residues. The CDR3 bases are TGTGCCAGCAGCTTAGGACCTCTCCAACCTAAGCTGAAGAACACCGGGGAGCTGTTTTTT. Its translation is CASSLGPLQPKLKNTGELFF.

This clonotype turned up a few times. This rearrangement joins TRBV7-8 to TRBJ2-1, with 14 nucleotides matching TRBD2. Germline CDR1 and CDR2: SGHVS and FQNEAQ. The V gene end was trimmed by 2 bases and the J gene end by 5 bases; junction bases not matched to a gene: 8. The length of the CDR3 is 18 residues. The CDR3 coding sequence is TGTGCCAGCAGCTTAAGGGGACTAGCGGGAGAAGGAAACAATGAGCAGTTCTTC. It yields the protein CASSLRGLAGEGNNEQFF.

This sequence joins TRBV15 and TRBJ1-1; D is unresolved. The CDR3 is made up of 17 amino acids. The V end lost 1 base, the J end lost 2 bases, and 17 bases lay between the germline ends. Looked up from germline, CDR1 is LNHNV and CDR2 is YYDKDF (reference sequence). The CDR3 DNA reads as TGTGCCACCAGCAGAGCCGGCCAGTTTTCGGGTAACACTGAAGCTTTCTTT. Translation: CATSRAGQFSGNTEAFF.

On this clonotype itself: The conserved final phenylalanine or tryptophan is absent from the CDR3, which likely points to a read error. The chain is built from TRBV7-9 and TRBJ1-4; possible D gene TRBD1, 5 bases. Trimming pared 1 base from V and 6 bases from J, leaving 12 bases between. Germline assignment: CDR1 SEHNR and CDR2 FQNEAQ (reference sequence). This CDR3 spans 15 amino acids. The DNA of the CDR3 is TGTGCCAGCAGCTTAGGGGGGTTGGAGTATGAAAAACTGTTTTTG. Protein product: CASSLGGLEYEKLFL.

This clonotype was observed a few times. This chain uses TRBV9 with TRBJ2-1; 11 nucleotides align to TRBD2. Germline-derived CDR1 and CDR2 are SGDLS and YYNGEE. Unmatched junction bases numbered 7, after V lost 0 bases and J lost 5 bases. There are 17 residues in the CDR3. The CDR3 nucleotides read TGTGCCAGCAGCGTAGAGGCTAGCGGGGGGAGAAACAATGAGCAGTTCTTC. Translating gives CASSVEASGGRNNEQFF.

This clonotype was found a few times. The rearrangement uses TRBV20-1 and TRBJ2-5, with TRBD1 identical over 10 bases. The V gene's germline CDR1 is DFQATT and CDR2 SNEGSKA (reference sequence). V shed 6 bases and J 2 bases; nucleotides not matched to a gene: 6. The CDR3 extends over 14 amino acids. The DNA for the CDR3 is TGCAGTGCGTACTGGGACAGGGGTCAAGAGACCCAGTACTTC. Its protein product is CSAYWDRGQETQYF.

This clonotype was observed at least ten times. This chain joins TRBV5-1 and TRBJ2-4; the match to TRBD2 covers 9 bases. The V gene end was trimmed by 3 bases and the J gene end by 0 bases; junction bases not matched to a gene: 1. Germline V gene data show CDR1 as SGHRS and CDR2 as YFSETQ. The CDR3 contains 15 residues. The CDR3 region is CASSSSGKAKNIQYF. The CDR3 DNA reads TGCGCCAGCAGCTCTAGCGGGAAAGCCAAAAACATTCAGTACTTC. Using reference TRBV5-1 and TRBJ2-4 for the parts outside the CDR3, the full variable domain is KAGVTQTPRYLIKTRGQQVTLSCSPISGHRSVSWYQQTPGQGLQFLFEYFSETQRNKGNFPGRFSGRQFSNSRSEMNVSTLELGDSALYLCASSSSGKAKNIQYFGAGTRLSVL.

This clonotype came up a few times. The chain joins TRBV25-1 to TRBJ2-3; 8 bases are shared with TRBD2. The germline gives CDR1 MGHDK, CDR2 SYGVNS. With V trimmed by 1 base and J by 0 bases, 9 bases remained unmatched. The CDR3 length is 18 residues. In nucleotides, the CDR3 is TGTGCCAGCAGTGAATTCACAGCGGGAGTGTTTAGCACAGATACGCAGTATTTT. This encodes CASSEFTAGVFSTDTQYF.

CDR3 region: CASSFSGPQETQYF. CDR3 coding DNA: TGTGCCAGCAGCTTTAGCGGGCCACAAGAGACCCAGTACTTC. V and J are TRBV7-2 and TRBJ2-5; 7 bases match TRBD2. The CDR3 has 14 amino acids. The germline gives CDR1 SGHTA, CDR2 FQGNSA. J was trimmed by 2 bases and V by 3 bases; bases with no gene match: 3.

The rearrangement joins TRBV4-2 to TRBJ2-5; D is ambiguous. The V gene's germline CDR1 is LGHNA and CDR2 YNFKEQ. This CDR3 spans 12 amino acids. V was clipped by 0 bases and J by 6 bases, with 5 bases between them. The CDR3 reads CASSQDGQTQYF. The CDR3 coding sequence is TGTGCCAGCAGCCAAGACGGACAGACCCAGTACTTC.

This clonotype has only a few counts. The chain recombines TRBV12-3 or TRBV12-4 with TRBJ2-1; 12 nucleotides agree with TRBD2. The J segment lost 2 bases and the V segment lost 5 bases, leaving 10 bases of the junction unmatched. The CDR3 totals 18 residues. The CDR3 spells CASSPGTSGYTPYNEQFF. CDR3 coding DNA: TGTGCCAGCAGTCCCGGGACTAGCGGGTACACCCCCTACAATGAGCAGTTCTTC.

This sequence joins TRBV9 and TRBJ2-7; 7 bases align to TRBD1. CDR1 is SGDLS, CDR2 YYNGEE, per germline. The junction had 8 bases not matched to a gene; V was cut back by 4 bases and J by 4 bases. The CDR3 spans 14 residues. CDR3 residues: CASSPTGLGYEQYF. CDR3 DNA: TGTGCCAGCAGCCCGACAGGGCTGGGTTACGAGCAGTACTTC. Using reference TRBV9 and TRBJ2-7 for the parts outside the CDR3, the full variable domain is DSGVTQTPKHLITATGQRVTLRCSPRSGDLSVYWYQQSLDQGLQFLIQYYNGEERAKGNILERFSAQQFPDLHSELNLSSLELGDSALYFCASSPTGLGYEQYFGPGTRLTVT.